What follows describes a single T cell receptor beta chain. This sample is part of a study of T cells expressing NK-cell markers. From its re-call of the 5' RACE reads, TCRdb lists each CDR3 protein once, without DNA. The record lists 550,000 to 600,000 distinct CDR3 sequences, of which the ten most abundant hold under 4.5%. The CDR3 has 14 amino acids. This clonotype was sampled from a young man in good health. Sequencing input: blood T cells: a sorted CD56 or NKG2C T cell subset, CD4+ or CD8+ T cells, or bulk PBMC T cells (not recorded which). The J gene is TRBJ2-1, the V gene TRBV12-3 or TRBV12-4; the D call from TCRdb, TRBD2, cannot be confirmed without DNA. CDR3: CASSFPDSRREQFF.